This TCR beta chain was obtained from a study of human CD8 memory T cell subsets. Germline loops: CDR1 LNHDA, CDR2 SQIVND (reference sequence). The CDR3 has 15 amino acids. Libraries targeted TCR beta using 5' RACE with UMIs. From its re-call of the 5' RACE reads, TCRdb lists each CDR3 protein once, without DNA. With thousands of distinct CDR3 sequences in the sample, the ten largest clones hold roughly a quarter. The sample consisted of CD8+ effector memory T cells (TEM) sorted from PBMCs. As for subset: effector memory CD8 T cells, CCR7- CD45RO+ CD95+. The clonotype originates from a human donor in good health. The chain is built from TRBV19 and TRBJ1-5. The CDR3 spells CASSIGRALGQPQHF.